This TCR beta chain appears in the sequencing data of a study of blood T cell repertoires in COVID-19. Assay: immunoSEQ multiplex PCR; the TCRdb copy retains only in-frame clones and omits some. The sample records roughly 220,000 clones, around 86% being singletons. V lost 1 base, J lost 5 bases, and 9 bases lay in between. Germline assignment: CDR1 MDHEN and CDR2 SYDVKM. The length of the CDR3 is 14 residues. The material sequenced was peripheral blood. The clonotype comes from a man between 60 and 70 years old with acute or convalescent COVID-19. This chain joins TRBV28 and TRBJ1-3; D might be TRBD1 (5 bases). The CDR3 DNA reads TGTGCCAGCAGTTTATTCCAGGGAAGAAACACCATATATTTT. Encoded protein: CASSLFQGRNTIYF.